Listed below are T cell receptor beta chains from one sample, sequenced in a study of tumor and adjacent non-tumor tissue in lung cancer. Each CDR3 protein gets one entry after TCRdb re-called the multiplex PCR reads with MiXCR. The table has approximately 120,000 distinct CDR3 sequences, under 65% seen once. The sequencing sample was made of distant non-tumor lung tissue. The receptors stem from a man aged 60 to 75 with non-small cell lung cancer. The CDR3 runs from the conserved cysteine through the conserved F or W. Each record gives: clone size, D gene, J gene, V gene, CDR3 protein, CDR3 DNA. A D gene is named only where the DNA matches it firmly. Clone size is shown for a subset of rows, as once, few, many or a class of expanded clone.

NA	NA	TRBJ1-1	TRBV5-1	CASTGTRRENTEAFF	TGCGCCAGCACCGGGACGCGCCGGGAGAACACTGAAGCTTTCTTT
many	NA	TRBJ1-5	TRBV6-1	CASRERQGNQPQHF	TGTGCCAGCAGGGAACGACAGGGCAATCAGCCCCAGCATTTT
NA	TRBD1	TRBJ2-7	TRBV10-3	CAVCGSGQPSRDEQYF	TGTGCCGTCTGTGGGTCGGGACAGCCTTCGAGGGACGAGCAGTACTTC
NA	NA	TRBJ1-4	TRBV12-3/TRBV12-4	CASSPRRVLDQEKLFF	TGTGCCAGCAGTCCAAGAAGGGTACTGGATCAAGAAAAACTGTTTTTT
NA	NA	TRBJ2-7	TRBV4-1	CDSSQDPPPPHYEQYF	TGCGACAGCAGCCAAGACCCCCCCCCTCCACATTACGAGCAGTACTTC
NA	NA	TRBJ1-2	TRBV12-3/TRBV12-4	CVSSYYVGKRGYTF	TGTGTCAGCAGCTATTACGTCGGGAAAAGAGGCTACACATTC
many	NA	TRBJ1-2	TRBV29-1	CSVEAMNYGYTF	TGCAGCGTTGAAGCCATGAACTATGGCTACACCTTC
NA	NA	TRBJ1-6	TRBV6-6	CVSRALFDSPLHF	TGTGTCAGCAGGGCCTTATTCGATTCACCCCTCCACTTT
NA	TRBD2	TRBJ2-5	TRBV20-1	CSARGTSGGAVATQYF	TGCAGTGCTAGGGGGACTAGCGGGGGGGCGGTTGCGACCCAGTACTTC
NA	NA	TRBJ1-5	TRBV29-1	CSVGDGWGQPQRF	TGCAGCGTCGGCGACGGGTGGGGTCAGCCCCAGCGTTTT
few	TRBD2	TRBJ2-2	TRBV20-1	CNARVPFGGAGGELFF	TGCAATGCTAGAGTCCCCTTCGGGGGGGCCGGGGGGGAGCTGTTTTTT
NA	NA	TRBJ2-3	TRBV11-2	CAAAHIGGAPISTDTQYF	TGTGCAGCAGCCCACATCGGCGGCGCTCCCATTAGCACAGATACGCAGTATTTT
NA	NA	TRBJ2-1	TRBV11-3	CASGLGTGFGNEQLF	TGTGCCAGCGGCCTAGGAACAGGGTTTGGGAATGAGCAGTTATTC
once	TRBD1	TRBJ1-1	TRBV6-5	CAGGRLGGRTETFF	TGTGCCGGAGGACGACTAGGGGGCAGAACTGAAACTTTCTTT
NA	NA	TRBJ2-7	TRBV6-1	CASSEARGVGYEQYF	TGTGCCAGCAGTGAGGCGAGGGGGGTTGGCTACGAGCAATACTTC
once	NA	TRBJ1-1	TRBV24-1	CATSDSSLRCYTEAFF	TGTGCCACCAGTGATTCCTCCCTTCGGTGCTACACTGAAGCTTTCTTT
NA	NA	TRBJ2-3	TRBV11-1	CASSLDRPCADPQYF	TGTGCCAGCAGCTTAGACCGTCCATGCGCAGATCCGCAGTATTTT
NA	TRBD1	TRBJ2-3	TRBV28	CASSPQQGPSTGTQYF	TGTGCCAGCAGTCCGCAACAGGGGCCCAGCACAGGTACGCAGTATTTT
many	NA	TRBJ1-6	TRBV5-1	CASSLESGRSPLHF	TGCGCCAGCAGCTTGGAGAGTGGTAGGTCACCCCTCCACTTT
many	NA	TRBJ2-2	TRBV5-4	CASSPRRDVVNTGELFF	TGTGCCAGCAGTCCCCGCCGTGACGTGGTGAACACCGGGGAGCTGTTTTTT
NA	NA	TRBJ1-4	TRBV18	CASSRRQGTNEKLFF	TGTGCCAGCTCACGACGACAAGGCACTAATGAAAAACTGTTTTTT
NA	NA	TRBJ2-2	TRBV4-3	CASSQYRASGTGELLF	TGTGCCAGCAGCCAATATCGGGCTAGTGGCACCGGGGAGCTGCTTTTT
NA	NA	TRBJ1-1	TRBV6-6	CACSTTGTPTFF	TGTGCCTGCAGCACCACCGGGACTCCAACTTTCTTT
NA	NA	TRBJ2-1	TRBV4-2	CVSSLRGGPNEQFF	TGTGTCAGCAGCCTGCGGGGCGGTCCCAACGAGCAGTTCTTC
once	NA	TRBJ1-1	TRBV20-1	CSAQENTEALF	TGCAGTGCTCAAGAGAACACTGAAGCTCTCTTT
NA	NA	TRBJ2-7	TRBV28	CASSSPRDASNGYSYEQYF	TGTGCCAGCAGTTCGCCCAGGGACGCGTCTAACGGCTACTCCTACGAGCAGTACTTC
NA	NA	TRBJ1-6	TRBV12-3/TRBV12-4	CASSLGATWGGSPLHF	TGTGCCAGCAGTTTAGGAGCCACATGGGGCGGATCACCCCTCCACTTT
NA	NA	TRBJ2-3	TRBV6-1	CASSETDRRRPNTQYF	TGTGCCAGCAGTGAAACCGACCGGCGGCGACCAAATACGCAGTATTTT
many	NA	TRBJ2-7	TRBV6-2/TRBV6-3	CASLGMTYEQYF	TGTGCCAGCCTCGGGATGACCTACGAGCAGTACTTC
once	NA	TRBJ2-7	TRBV20-1	CSASPPGRTSYEQYF	TGCAGTGCTAGTCCCCCCGGACGGACTTCCTACGAGCAGTACTTC
many	NA	TRBJ2-3	TRBV28	CASSLWGTGEDTQYF	TGTGCCAGCAGTTTATGGGGGACTGGAGAGGATACGCAGTATTTT
NA	NA	TRBJ2-2	TRBV11-3	CASSPEELTWELFF	TGTGCCAGCAGCCCAGAGGAACTCACTTGGGAGCTGTTTTTT
many	TRBD1	TRBJ2-5	TRBV5-1	CASSLVTGQETQYF	TGCGCCAGCAGCTTGGTGACAGGGCAAGAGACCCAGTACTTC
many	NA	TRBJ1-5	TRBV20-1	CSARGQGGQPQHF	TGCAGTGCTAGGGGCCAGGGAGGTCAGCCCCAGCATTTT
many	NA	TRBJ1-4	TRBV7-9	CASSPGEWDTNEKLFF	TGTGCCAGCAGTCCAGGGGAGTGGGACACCAATGAAAAACTGTTTTTT
many	NA	TRBJ2-3	TRBV12-3/TRBV12-4	CASSERRGSGTDTQYF	TGTGCCAGCAGTGAGCGAAGGGGTTCTGGCACAGATACGCAGTATTTT
NA	NA	TRBJ2-7	TRBV13	CASCLRGSNSYEQYF	TGTGCCAGCTGCTTACGCGGTTCCAACTCCTACGAGCAGTACTTC
many	TRBD1	TRBJ2-7	TRBV10-3	CAISEPGTEYEQYF	TGTGCCATCAGTGAGCCCGGGACAGAATACGAGCAGTACTTC
many	NA	TRBJ1-5	TRBV13	CASSLPARQLNQPQHF	TGTGCCAGCAGCTTACCTGCCAGACAGCTGAATCAGCCCCAGCATTTT
many	TRBD2	TRBJ2-1	TRBV7-8	CASSPRLAGLTNEQFF	TGTGCCAGCAGCCCCCGGTTAGCGGGACTTACCAATGAGCAGTTCTTC
many	NA	TRBJ2-3	TRBV19	CASSLSGVGTDTQYF	TGTGCCAGCAGTTTATCGGGAGTTGGCACAGATACGCAGTATTTT
NA	NA	TRBJ2-1	TRBV11-2	CASSLRNSCYNEQFF	TGTGCCAGCAGCTTGCGGAATAGCTGCTACAATGAGCAGTTCTTC
NA	NA	TRBJ2-7	TRBV24-1	CATSSRDNYEQYF	TGTGCCACCAGTTCCAGGGATAACTACGAGCAGTACTTC
NA	NA	TRBJ2-5	TRBV20-1	CSVGTIGGTQYF	TGCAGTGTAGGAACTATTGGGGGGACCCAGTACTTC
NA	TRBD2	TRBJ2-5	TRBV29-1	CSVPSAGGETQYF	TGCAGCGTTCCCTCGGCGGGAGGTGAGACCCAGTACTTC
NA	TRBD1	TRBJ2-1	TRBV4-3	CASSQDRHAKTIF	TGCGCCAGCAGCCAGGACAGGCATGCCAAGACGATCTTC
NA	NA	TRBJ1-3	TRBV5-1	CASSLEGPGNTIYF	TGCGCCAGCAGCTTGGAGGGCCCTGGAAACACCATATATTTT
NA	TRBD1	TRBJ2-2	TRBV10-3	CAIRRDREYGELFF	TGTGCCATCAGAAGAGACAGGGAGTACGGGGAGCTGTTTTTT
NA	NA	TRBJ2-2	TRBV11-2	CASGLDRFPGEPFF	TGTGCCAGCGGCTTAGACCGCTTTCCCGGGGAGCCGTTTTTT
many	TRBD1	TRBJ1-2	TRBV12-3/TRBV12-4	CASSLMPGQGNYGYTF	TGTGCCAGCAGTTTAATGCCGGGACAGGGTAACTATGGCTACACCTTC
many	TRBD2	TRBJ2-6	TRBV6-2/TRBV6-3	CASSPPSGGLSGANVLTF	TGTGCCAGCTCTCCACCCAGCGGGGGGCTCTCTGGGGCCAACGTCCTGACTTTC
NA	TRBD2	TRBJ2-3	TRBV5-5	CTSSLRLAGVGTDTQYF	TGTACCAGCAGCCTGAGGTTAGCGGGAGTGGGTACAGATACGCAGTATTTT
large	NA	TRBJ2-3	TRBV11-1	CASSLARVLSDTQYF	TGTGCCAGCAGCTTGGCCAGGGTACTGTCGGATACGCAGTATTTT